The sequence of this T cell receptor (beta chain) was determined in a study of B cell selection in AIRE deficiency. Study-wide results and limits: Of a few thousand shared Treg TCRbeta sequences, under 35% were healthy-only, about 8.6% patient-only. Shorter CDR3s marked shared Treg sequences, biased toward few non-templated insertions.

Sorting defined conventional CD4 T cells as CD4+CD127+. Healthy unrelated donors supplied the control samples. As for this clone: Its antigen remains unknown.

Clones were sequenced by immunoSEQ multiplex PCR, and TCRdb holds only the in-frame ones, with some missing. The sample shows some 27,000 clones, around 95% of them seen only once. The V gene's germline CDR1 is LGHNA and CDR2 YNFKEQ. The CDR3 sequence is 14 residues long. J was trimmed by 6 bases and V by 6 bases; bases with no gene match: 10. Material for sequencing was CD4+CD127+ conventional T cells sorted from PBMCs. This TCR derives from a human donor in good health. The chain combines TRBV4-2 with TRBJ1-2, with 7 nucleotides matching TRBD1. The CDR3 here is CASSSPDRADGYTF. The CDR3 region has the DNA TGTGCCAGCAGTTCCCCTGACAGGGCGGATGGCTACACCTTC.